The 10 T cell receptor beta chains listed next were all sequenced from one sample in a study of OX40 agonist ivuxolimab in advanced cancers. This table comes from immunoSEQ multiplex PCR, and its TCRdb copy is limited to in-frame clones, with some not included. The table has over 60,000 clones, approximately 80% seen once. This material consisted of CD4+ or CD8+ T cells sorted from blood, taken in a trial of the OX40 agonist ivuxolimab. All receptors derive from an adult with an advanced solid tumor such as melanoma, head and neck, liver or kidney cancer.

This sequence joins TRBV9 and TRBJ2-3, with TRBD2 matching 13 bases. There are 17 residues in the CDR3. J gave up 5 bases and V 3 bases, and 9 bases lay outside the gene matches. Germline CDR1 SGDLS, CDR2 YYNGEE. The CDR3 sequence: CASSGLAGGGGGDTQYF. The CDR3 nucleotides read TGTGCCAGCAGCGGACTAGCGGGAGGTGGGGGTGGAGATACGCAGTATTTT.

CDR3 sequence (DNA): TGCGCCAGCAGCCAAGTGTGGGGGGCTGAGAATGAAAAACTGTTTTTT. Protein sequence: CASSQVWGAENEKLFF. The chain employs TRBV4-3 and TRBJ1-4; perhaps TRBD1 as D (6 bases). The CDR3 spans 16 residues. From germline, CDR1 is LGHNA and CDR2 YSLEER. V gave up 1 base and J gave up 5 bases, with 14 bases separating them.

This clone has more than one count but fewer than ten. The chain is built from TRBV19 and TRBJ2-3, with TRBD2 identical over 9 bases. After removal of 4 bases from V and 5 bases from J, the junction contained 7 bases not matched to a gene. CDR1 and CDR2 (germline): LNHDA, SQIVND (reference sequence). This CDR3 spans 15 amino acids. The CDR3 region is CASSTPGLAGDTQYF. The CDR3 coding sequence is TGTGCCAGTAGTACCCCGGGACTAGCAGGAGATACGCAGTATTTT.

The chain couples TRBV6-1 to TRBJ2-7, with TRBD1 matching over 7 bases. The CDR3 is made up of 11 amino acids. The germline V gene has CDR1 MNHNS and CDR2 SASEGT. After removal of 5 bases from V and 10 bases from J, the junction contained 5 bases not matched to a gene. The CDR3 sequence is CASSNRDRQYF. CDR3 in DNA: TGTGCCAGCAGTAACCGGGACAGACAGTACTTC.

The chain recombines TRBV19 with TRBJ1-4; a possible D gene is TRBD1 (5 bases). Germline V gene sequence: CDR1 LNHDA, CDR2 SQIVND (reference sequence). V lost 7 bases and J lost 7, with 16 bases in between. There are 14 residues in the CDR3. The CDR3 coding sequence is TGTGCCAGTAAGATGGCAGGGTGGACTGAAAAACTGTTTTTT. This translates into CASKMAGWTEKLFF. Full variable domain (rest looked up from reference TRBV19 and TRBJ1-4): DGGITQSPKYLFRKEGQNVTLSCEQNLNHDAMYWYRQDPGQGLRLIYYSQIVNDFQKGDIAEGYSVSREKKESFPLTVTSAQKNPTAFYLCASKMAGWTEKLFFGSGTQLSVL.

This rearrangement joins TRBV2 to TRBJ1-5; D is possibly TRBD1 (6 bases). CDR1 and CDR2 (germline): SNHLY, FYNNEI. The germline V and J ends were trimmed by 5 bases and 2 bases, with 19 bases remaining between them. The CDR3 sequence is 17 residues long. CDR3 region: CASSFLAGAEGNQPQHF. The CDR3 bases are TGTGCCAGCAGTTTCCTCGCGGGGGCGGAGGGCAATCAGCCCCAGCATTTT.

This clone appeared a few times. The chain joins TRBV2 to TRBJ1-1; 9 bases agree with TRBD1. The CDR3 contains 13 residues. The V gene end was trimmed by 4 bases and the J gene end by 10 bases; junction bases not matched to a gene: 7. Germline lookup yields CDR1 SNHLY and CDR2 FYNNEI. This CDR3 reads CASSGTGEGSAFF. Written as DNA, the CDR3 is TGTGCCAGCAGTGGGACAGGGGAAGGATCAGCTTTCTTT. The full variable domain, rest sourced from reference TRBV2 and TRBJ1-1, is EPEVTQTPSHQVTQMGQEVILRCVPISNHLYFYWYRQILGQKVEFLVSFYNNEISEKSEIFDDQFSVERPDGSNFTLKIRSTKLEDSAMYFCASSGTGEGSAFFGQGTRLTVV.

This chain links TRBV14 with TRBJ2-1; 13 bases align to TRBD2. V dropped 4 bases and J dropped 4; count of bases not matched to a gene: 1. This CDR3 is 15 amino acids long. From germline, CDR1 is SGHDN and CDR2 FVKESK. The CDR3 sequence is CASSPGLAGYNEQFF. In DNA, the CDR3 is TGTGCCAGCAGCCCGGGACTAGCGGGGTACAATGAGCAGTTCTTC.

V gene TRBV7-9 combines with J gene TRBJ2-5; D might be TRBD2 (6 bases). Germline values: CDR1 SEHNR, CDR2 FQNEAQ (reference sequence). This CDR3 has 13 amino acids. The germline V and J ends were trimmed by 5 bases and 4 bases, with 11 bases remaining between them. CDR3 loop: CASSSTSLETQYF. Written as DNA, the CDR3 is TGTGCCAGCAGCAGTACTAGCCTAGAGACCCAGTACTTC.

The gene calls are TRBV27 and TRBJ1-1, with D perhaps matching TRBD1 (6 bases). The germline V gene has CDR1 MNHEY and CDR2 SMNVEV (reference sequence). The CDR3 runs to 14 residues. Trimming stripped 6 bases from V and 3 bases from J, with 14 bases between. Here the CDR3 reads CASRDSSAYTEAFF. The CDR3 bases are TGTGCCAGCAGGGACAGTTCTGCGTACACTGAAGCTTTCTTT.